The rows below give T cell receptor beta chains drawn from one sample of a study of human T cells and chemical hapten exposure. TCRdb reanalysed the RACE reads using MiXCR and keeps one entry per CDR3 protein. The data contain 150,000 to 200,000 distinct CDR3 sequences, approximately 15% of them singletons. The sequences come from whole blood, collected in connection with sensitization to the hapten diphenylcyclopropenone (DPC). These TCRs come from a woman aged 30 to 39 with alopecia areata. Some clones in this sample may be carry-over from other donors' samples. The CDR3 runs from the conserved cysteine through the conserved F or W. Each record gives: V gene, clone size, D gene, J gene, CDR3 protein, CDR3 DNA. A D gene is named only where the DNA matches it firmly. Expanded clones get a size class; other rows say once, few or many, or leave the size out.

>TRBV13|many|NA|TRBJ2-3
CASSFGLDTDTQYF
TGTGCCAGCAGCTTCGGACTGGATACAGATACGCAGTATTTT
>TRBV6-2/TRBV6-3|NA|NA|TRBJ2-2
CASSQRGELFF
TGTGCCAGCAGCCAACGGGGGGAGCTGTTTTTT
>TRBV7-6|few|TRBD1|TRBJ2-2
CASSKGQGLNTGELFF
TGTGCCAGCAGCAAGGGACAGGGGTTGAACACCGGGGAGCTGTTTTTT
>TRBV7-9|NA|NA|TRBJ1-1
CASGTDDLNEAFF
TGTGCCAGCGGAACAGATGACCTAAATGAAGCTTTCTTT
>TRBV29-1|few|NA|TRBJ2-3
CSVQSTDTQYF
TGCAGCGTACAAAGCACAGATACGCAGTATTTT
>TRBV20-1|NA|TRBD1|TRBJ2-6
CSARDADRGTGANVLTF
TGCAGTGCTAGAGACGCCGACAGGGGTACTGGGGCCAACGTCCTGACTTTC
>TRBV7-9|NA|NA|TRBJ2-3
CASSSRITDTQYF
TGTGCCAGCAGCTCCCGGATCACAGATACGCAGTATTTT
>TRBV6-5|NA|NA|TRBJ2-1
CASSISGDYNEQFF
TGTGCCAGCAGTATTAGCGGAGACTACAATGAGCAGTTCTTC
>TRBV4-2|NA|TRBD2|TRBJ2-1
CASSQVAGGVYNEQFF
TGTGCCAGCAGCCAAGTAGCGGGAGGGGTATACAATGAGCAGTTCTTC
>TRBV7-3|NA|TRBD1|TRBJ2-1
CASSPDRGHYNEQFF
TGTGCCAGCAGCCCTGACAGGGGACACTACAATGAGCAGTTCTTC
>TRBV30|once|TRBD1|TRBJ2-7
CAWSVWTGSGEQYF
TGTGCCTGGAGTGTATGGACAGGGTCGGGAGAGCAGTACTTC
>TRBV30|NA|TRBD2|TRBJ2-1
CAWSTTSGRNNEQFF
TGTGCCTGGAGTACTACTAGCGGGCGAAACAATGAGCAGTTCTTC
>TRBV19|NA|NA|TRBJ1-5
CASTTGFNGGQPQHF
TGTGCCAGTACGACAGGTTTCAATGGGGGTCAGCCCCAGCATTTT
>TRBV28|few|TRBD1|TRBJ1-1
CASSAGQGAPGTEAFF
TGTGCCAGCAGCGCGGGACAGGGGGCGCCGGGCACTGAAGCTTTCTTT
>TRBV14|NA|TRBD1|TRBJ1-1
CASSQDRVSEAFF
TGTGCCAGCAGCCAGGACAGGGTTAGTGAAGCTTTCTTT
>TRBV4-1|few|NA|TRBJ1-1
CASSQDAENEAFF
TGCGCCAGCAGCCAAGACGCCGAAAATGAAGCTTTCTTT
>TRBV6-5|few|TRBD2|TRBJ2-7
CASSSPGGGAYEQYF
TGTGCCAGCAGTTCCCCCGGGGGGGGGGCCTACGAGCAGTACTTC
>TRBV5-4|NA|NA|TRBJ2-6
CASSLGNSGANVLTF
TGTGCCAGCAGCTTGGGAAACTCTGGGGCCAACGTCCTGACTTTC
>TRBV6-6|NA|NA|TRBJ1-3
CATLKTDRNTIYF
TGTGCCACCCTGAAGACAGACCGAAACACCATATATTTT
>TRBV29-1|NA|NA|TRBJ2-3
CSVDFTDTQYF
TGCAGCGTTGATTTCACAGATACGCAGTATTTT
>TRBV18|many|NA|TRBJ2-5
CASSPEGQETQYF
TGTGCCAGCTCACCGGAGGGCCAAGAGACCCAGTACTTC
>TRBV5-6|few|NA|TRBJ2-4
CASSAAVNIQYF
TGTGCCAGCAGCGCCGCCGTGAACATTCAGTACTTC
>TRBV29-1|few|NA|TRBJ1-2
CSVGREGGYTF
TGCAGCGTTGGTCGGGAAGGGGGCTACACCTTC
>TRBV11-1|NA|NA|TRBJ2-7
CASSLDWGAYERYF
TGTGCCAGCAGCTTAGATTGGGGGGCCTACGAGCGGTACTTC
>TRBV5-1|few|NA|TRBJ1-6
CASSQGGENSPLHF
TGCGCCAGCAGCCAAGGCGGGGAAAATTCACCCCTCCACTTT
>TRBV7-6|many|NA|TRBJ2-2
CASGPMNTGELFF
TGTGCCAGCGGCCCCATGAACACCGGGGAGCTGTTTTTT
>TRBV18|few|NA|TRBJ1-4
CASSPRSTNEKLFF
TGTGCCAGCTCACCCCGGTCGACTAATGAAAAACTGTTTTTT
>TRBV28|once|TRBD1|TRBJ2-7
CAINRGLPYEQYF
TGTGCCATAAACAGGGGTCTACCCTACGAGCAGTACTTC
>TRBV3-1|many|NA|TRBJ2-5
CASSQDGLGAGEKTQYF
TGTGCCAGCAGCCAAGATGGGCTCGGGGCAGGGGAAAAGACCCAGTACTTC
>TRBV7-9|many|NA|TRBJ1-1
CASSSPGTLNTEAFF
TGTGCCAGCAGCTCCCCCGGGACGTTGAACACTGAAGCTTTCTTT
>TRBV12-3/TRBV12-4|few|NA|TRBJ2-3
CASSLKDPLWDTQYF
TGTGCCAGCAGTTTAAAGGACCCCTTGTGGGATACGCAGTATTTT
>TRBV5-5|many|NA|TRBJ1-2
CASSLWVSAQLGGYTF
TGTGCCAGCAGCTTGTGGGTATCGGCCCAGCTGGGAGGCTACACCTTC
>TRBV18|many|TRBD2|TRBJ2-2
CASSSGLAGISTGELFF
TGTGCCAGCTCATCCGGACTAGCGGGGATCTCCACCGGGGAGCTGTTTTTT
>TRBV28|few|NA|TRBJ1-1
CASSRGGFFFEAFF
TGTGCCAGCAGCCGAGGGGGGTTTTTTTTTGAGGCTTTCTTT
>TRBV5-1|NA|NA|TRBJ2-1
CASSLQGSDEQFF
TGCGCCAGCAGCCTGCAGGGGAGCGATGAGCAGTTCTTC
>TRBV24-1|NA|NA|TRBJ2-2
CATSDSGTQNTGELFF
TGTGCCACCAGTGACTCCGGGACCCAGAACACCGGGGAGCTGTTTTTT
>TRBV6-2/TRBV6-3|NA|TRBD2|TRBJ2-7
CASSYDAGGTDRYEQYF
TGTGCCAGCAGTTACGACGCGGGGGGTACCGACAGGTACGAGCAGTACTTC
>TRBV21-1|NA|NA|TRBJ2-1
CASRKDRFGSYNEQFF
TGTGCCAGCAGAAAGGACAGGTTCGGCTCCTACAATGAGCAGTTCTTC
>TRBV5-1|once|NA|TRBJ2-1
CASSLAAGTEQFF
TGCGCCAGCAGCTTGGCGGCCGGGACTGAGCAGTTCTTC
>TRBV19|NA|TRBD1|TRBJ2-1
CASWGQAVNEQFF
TGTGCCAGTTGGGGACAGGCAGTAAATGAGCAGTTCTTC
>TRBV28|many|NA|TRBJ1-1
CASSLILGGWNTEAFF
TGTGCCAGCAGTTTAATATTGGGGGGGTGGAACACTGAAGCTTTCTTT
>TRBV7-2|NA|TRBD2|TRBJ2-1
CASSLELAGSSYNEQFF
TGTGCCAGCAGCTTAGAGCTAGCGGGGTCCTCCTACAATGAGCAGTTCTTC
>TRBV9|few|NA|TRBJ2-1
CASSVEGGGPDYFFF
TGTGCCAGCAGCGTAGAAGGGGGAGGGCCGGATTACTTTTTCTTC
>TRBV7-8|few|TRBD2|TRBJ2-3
CASSRLAGASSTDTQYF
TGTGCCAGCAGCCGACTAGCGGGGGCGAGTAGCACAGATACGCAGTATTTT
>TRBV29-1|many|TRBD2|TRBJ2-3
CSVGRLAERDTQYF
TGCAGCGTTGGTCGACTAGCGGAGAGAGATACGCAGTATTTT
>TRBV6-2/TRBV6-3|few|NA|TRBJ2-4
CASSYSAGPPLANIQYF
TGTGCCAGCAGTTACTCGGCAGGGCCCCCTTTGGCAAACATTCAGTACTTC
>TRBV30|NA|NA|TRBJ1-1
CAWSSPQVNTEAFF
TGTGCCTGGAGTTCCCCTCAGGTGAACACTGAAGCTTTCTTT
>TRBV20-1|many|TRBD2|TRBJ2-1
CSAKGLAGGNNEQFF
TGCAGTGCTAAGGGACTAGCGGGGGGAAACAATGAGCAGTTCTTC
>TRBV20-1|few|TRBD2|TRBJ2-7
CSAYGIAGDYEQYF
TGCAGTGCTTACGGTATAGCGGGGGACTACGAGCAGTACTTC
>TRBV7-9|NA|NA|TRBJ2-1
CASSLPSILNEQFF
TGTGCCAGCAGCTTACCTAGCATCTTGAATGAGCAGTTCTTC
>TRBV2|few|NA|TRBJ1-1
CASSVDGNTEAFF
TGTGCCAGCAGTGTGGACGGGAACACTGAAGCTTTCTTT
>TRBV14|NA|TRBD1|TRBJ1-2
CASSPLGGQQINYGYTF
TGTGCCAGCAGCCCTTTAGGGGGACAGCAGATTAACTATGGCTACACCTTC
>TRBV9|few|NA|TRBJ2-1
CASSDVRNEQFF
TGTGCCAGCTCGGACGTACGCAATGAGCAGTTCTTC